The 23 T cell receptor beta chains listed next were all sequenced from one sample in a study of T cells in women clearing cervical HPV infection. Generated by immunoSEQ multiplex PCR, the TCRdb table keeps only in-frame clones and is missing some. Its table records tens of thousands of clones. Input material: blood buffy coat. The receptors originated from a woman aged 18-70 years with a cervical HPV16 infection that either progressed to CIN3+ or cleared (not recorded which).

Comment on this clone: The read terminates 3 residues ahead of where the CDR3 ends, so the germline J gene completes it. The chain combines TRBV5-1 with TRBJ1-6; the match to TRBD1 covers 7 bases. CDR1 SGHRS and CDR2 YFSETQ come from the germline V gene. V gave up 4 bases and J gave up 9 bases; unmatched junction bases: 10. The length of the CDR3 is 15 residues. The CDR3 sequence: CASSLVGGQGSPLHF. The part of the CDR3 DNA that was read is TGCGCCAGCAGCCTAGTAGGGGGCCAGGGTTCACCC.

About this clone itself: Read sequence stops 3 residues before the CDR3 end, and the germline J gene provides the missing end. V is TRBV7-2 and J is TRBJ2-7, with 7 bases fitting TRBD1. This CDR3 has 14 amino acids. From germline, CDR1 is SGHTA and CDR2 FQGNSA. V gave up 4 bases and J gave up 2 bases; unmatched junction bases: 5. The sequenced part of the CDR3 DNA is TGTGCCAGCAGCTCTAACAGGGGTCCCTACGAG. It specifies CASSSNRGPYE. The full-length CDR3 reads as CASSSNRGPYEQYF.

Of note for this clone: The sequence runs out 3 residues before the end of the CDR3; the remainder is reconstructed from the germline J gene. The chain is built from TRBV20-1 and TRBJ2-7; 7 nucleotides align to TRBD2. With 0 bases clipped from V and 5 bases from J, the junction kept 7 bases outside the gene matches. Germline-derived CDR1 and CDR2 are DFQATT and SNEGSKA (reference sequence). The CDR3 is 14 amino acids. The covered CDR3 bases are TGCAGTGCTAGAGATGAGCTAGCGGAACACGAG. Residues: CSARDELAEHE. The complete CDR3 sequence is CSARDELAEHEQYF.

The CDR3 spells CASSLGDRGADTEAFF. The CDR3 DNA, read in part, is TGTGCCAGCAGTTTGGGGGACAGGGGGGCGGACACTGAA. The chain combines TRBV12-3 or TRBV12-4 with TRBJ1-1; 11 nucleotides agree with TRBD1. The read finishes 3 residues shy of the CDR3 end, and the germline J gene is used to complete it. The CDR3 length is 16 residues. V lost 3 bases and J lost 3; bases outside the gene matches: 6.

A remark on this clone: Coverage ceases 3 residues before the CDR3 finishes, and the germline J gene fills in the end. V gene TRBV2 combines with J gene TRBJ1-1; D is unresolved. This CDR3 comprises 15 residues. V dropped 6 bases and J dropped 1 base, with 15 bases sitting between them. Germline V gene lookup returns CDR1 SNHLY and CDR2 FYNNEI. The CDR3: CASRYLRLANTEAFF. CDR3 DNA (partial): TGTGCCAGCAGGTACCTCCGCTTGGCGAACACTGAA.

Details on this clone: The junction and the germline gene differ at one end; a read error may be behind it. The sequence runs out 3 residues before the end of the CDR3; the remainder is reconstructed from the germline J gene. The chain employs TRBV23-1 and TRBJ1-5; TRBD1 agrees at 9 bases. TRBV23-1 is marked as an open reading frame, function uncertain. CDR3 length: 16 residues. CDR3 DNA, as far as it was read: TGCGCCAGCACTCAACAGGGGGCCGTTAGCAATCAGCCC. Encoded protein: CASTQQGAVSNQP. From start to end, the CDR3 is CASTQQGAVSNQPQHF.

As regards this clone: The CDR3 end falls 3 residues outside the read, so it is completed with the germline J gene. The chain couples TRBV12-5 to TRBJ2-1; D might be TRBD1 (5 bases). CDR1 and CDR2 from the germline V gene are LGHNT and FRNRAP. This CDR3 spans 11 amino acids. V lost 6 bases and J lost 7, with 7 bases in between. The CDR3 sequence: CASGRVNEQFF. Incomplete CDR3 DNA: TGTGCTAGTGGCAGGGTGAATGAG.

The sequenced part of the CDR3 DNA is TGTGCCAGCAGCCTCAACGGACTGGGGACTGAA. This translates into CASSLNGLGTE. The whole CDR3 protein is CASSLNGLGTEAFF. The chain is built from TRBV7-3 and TRBJ1-1; D ambiguous. The read ends 3 residues shy of where the CDR3 ends; the end is completed using the germline J gene. This CDR3 is built from 14 residues. The germline V and J ends were trimmed by 5 bases and 5 bases, with 15 bases remaining between them. Looked up from germline, CDR1 is SGHTA and CDR2 is FQGTGA.

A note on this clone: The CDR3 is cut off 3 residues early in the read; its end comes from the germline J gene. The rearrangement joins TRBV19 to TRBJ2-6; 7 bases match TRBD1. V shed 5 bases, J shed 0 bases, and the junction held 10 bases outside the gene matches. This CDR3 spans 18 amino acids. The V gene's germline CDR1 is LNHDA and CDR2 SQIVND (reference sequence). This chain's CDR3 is CASSHPGGGISGANVLTF. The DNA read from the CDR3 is TGTGCCAGTAGTCATCCAGGGGGTGGGATCTCTGGGGCCAACGTC.

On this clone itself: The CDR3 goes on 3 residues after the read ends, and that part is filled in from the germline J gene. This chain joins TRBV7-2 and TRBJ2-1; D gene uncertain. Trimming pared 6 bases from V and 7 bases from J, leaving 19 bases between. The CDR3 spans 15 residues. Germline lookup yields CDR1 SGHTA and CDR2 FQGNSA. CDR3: CASSPRVGAGNEQFF. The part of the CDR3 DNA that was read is TGTGCCAGCAGTCCGCGAGTCGGCGCAGGTAATGAG.

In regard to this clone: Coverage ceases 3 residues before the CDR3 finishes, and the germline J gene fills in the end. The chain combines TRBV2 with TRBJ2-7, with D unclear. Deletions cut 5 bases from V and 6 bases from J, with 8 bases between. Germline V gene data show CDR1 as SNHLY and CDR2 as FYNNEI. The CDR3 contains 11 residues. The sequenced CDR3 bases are TGTGCCAGCAGTCGGGTGGGCGAG. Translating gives CASSRVGE. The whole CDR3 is CASSRVGEQYF.

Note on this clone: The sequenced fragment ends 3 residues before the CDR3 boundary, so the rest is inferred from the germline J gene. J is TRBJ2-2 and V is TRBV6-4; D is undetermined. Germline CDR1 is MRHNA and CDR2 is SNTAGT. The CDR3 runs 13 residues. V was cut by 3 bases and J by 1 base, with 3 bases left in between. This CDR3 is CASSEGNTGELFF. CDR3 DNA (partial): TGTGCCAGCAGTGAAGGGAACACCGGGGAG.

The CDR3: CASSLTGNQPQHF. CDR3 bases read: TGTGCCAGCAGCTTAACAGGCAATCAGCCC. The J gene is TRBJ1-5, the V gene TRBV7-2, with no clear D. The CDR3 end falls 3 residues outside the read, so it is completed with the germline J gene. V was pared by 2 bases and J by 2 bases, with 4 bases between. The CDR3 spans 13 residues. CDR1 is SGHTA and CDR2 is FQGNSA in the germline V gene.

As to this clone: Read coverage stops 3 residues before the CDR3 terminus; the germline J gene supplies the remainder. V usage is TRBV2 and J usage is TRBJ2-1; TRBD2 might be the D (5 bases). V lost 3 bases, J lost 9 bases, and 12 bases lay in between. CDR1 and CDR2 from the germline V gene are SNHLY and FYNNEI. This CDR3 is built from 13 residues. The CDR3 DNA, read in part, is TGTGCCAGCAGTGATCCTAGCACCACTGAG. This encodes CASSDPSTTE. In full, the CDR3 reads CASSDPSTTEQFF.

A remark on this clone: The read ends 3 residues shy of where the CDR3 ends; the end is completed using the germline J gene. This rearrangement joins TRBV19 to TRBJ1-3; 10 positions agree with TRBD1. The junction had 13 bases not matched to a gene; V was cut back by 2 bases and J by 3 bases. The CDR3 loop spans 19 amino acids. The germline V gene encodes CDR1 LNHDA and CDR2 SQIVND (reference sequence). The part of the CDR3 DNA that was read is TGTGCCAGTAGTATATCATCCGGGACAGGGGAAAGAGATGGAAACACC. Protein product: CASSISSGTGERDGNT. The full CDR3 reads CASSISSGTGERDGNTIYF.

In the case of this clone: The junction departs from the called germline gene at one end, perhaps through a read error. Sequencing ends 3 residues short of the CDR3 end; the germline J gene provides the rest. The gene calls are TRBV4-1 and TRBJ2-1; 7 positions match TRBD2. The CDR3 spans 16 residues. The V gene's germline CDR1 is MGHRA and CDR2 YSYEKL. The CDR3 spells CTSSQVGLAALNEQFF. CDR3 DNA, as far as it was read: TGCACCAGCAGCCAAGTAGGGCTAGCGGCACTCAATGAG.

The sequenced CDR3 bases are TGTGCCAGCAGCCCCCGCGTCAAAACCTACAATGAG. Protein sequence: CASSPRVKTYNE. The full CDR3 protein is CASSPRVKTYNEQFF. The chain links TRBV14 to TRBJ2-1; D gene uncertain. The read is 3 residues too short to cover the CDR3 end, so that end is filled in from the germline J gene. The V end lost 4 bases, the J end lost 2 bases, and 12 bases lay between the germline ends. Per germline, CDR1 SGHDN and CDR2 FVKESK. The CDR3 has 15 amino acids.

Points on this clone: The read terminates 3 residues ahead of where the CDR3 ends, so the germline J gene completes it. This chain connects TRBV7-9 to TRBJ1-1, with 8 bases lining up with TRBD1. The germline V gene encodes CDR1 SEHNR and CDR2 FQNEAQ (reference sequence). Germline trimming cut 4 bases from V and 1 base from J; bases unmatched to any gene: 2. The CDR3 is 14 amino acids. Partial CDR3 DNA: TGTGCCAGCAGCTCTGGGACAGGGAACACTGAA. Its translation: CASSSGTGNTE. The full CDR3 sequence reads CASSSGTGNTEAFF.

CDR3 protein: CASSMRTSGVRGTGELFF. The CDR3 bases that were read are TGTGCCAGTAGTATGAGGACTAGCGGGGTGAGAGGCACCGGGGAG. The chain combines TRBV19 with TRBJ2-2, with 12 bases lining up with TRBD2. The read comes to an end 3 residues before the CDR3 does, leaving the germline J gene to fill in the end. Germline values: CDR1 LNHDA, CDR2 SQIVND (reference sequence). With V trimmed by 3 bases and J by 4 bases, 9 bases remained unmatched. The CDR3 is 18 residues long.

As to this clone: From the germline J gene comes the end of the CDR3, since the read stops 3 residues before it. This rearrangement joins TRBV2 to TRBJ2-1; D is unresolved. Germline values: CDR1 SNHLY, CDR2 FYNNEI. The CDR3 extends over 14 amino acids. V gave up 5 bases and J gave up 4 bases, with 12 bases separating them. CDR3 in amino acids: CASSPSIEYNEQFF. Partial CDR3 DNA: TGTGCCAGCAGTCCCTCTATCGAATACAATGAG.

The DNA read from the CDR3 is TGCGCCAGCAGCTCAGGCCGGGACAGGGCCTCACCC. The encoded protein is CASSSGRDRASP. The CDR3 in full is CASSSGRDRASPLHF. The J gene is TRBJ1-6, the V gene TRBV5-1, with 9 bases identical to TRBD1. The observed sequence ends 3 residues before the CDR3 terminus, with the missing tail filled in from the germline J gene. Germline V lookup: CDR1 SGHRS, CDR2 YFSETQ. V was pared by 3 bases and J by 10 bases, with 8 bases of the junction left unmatched. The CDR3 runs to 15 residues.

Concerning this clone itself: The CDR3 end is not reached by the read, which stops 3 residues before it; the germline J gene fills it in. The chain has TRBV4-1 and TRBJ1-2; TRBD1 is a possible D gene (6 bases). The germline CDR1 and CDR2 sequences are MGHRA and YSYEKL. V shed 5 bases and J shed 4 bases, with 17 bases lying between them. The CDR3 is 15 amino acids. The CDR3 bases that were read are TGCGCCAGCAGCTCTCCGACAGGTACGGGCTATGGC. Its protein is CASSSPTGTGYG. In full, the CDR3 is CASSSPTGTGYGYTF.

The covered CDR3 bases are TGCGCCAGCAGCTTGCGGGTAAGGGGAAACACC. This encodes CASSLRVRGNT. The whole CDR3 protein is CASSLRVRGNTIYF. The J gene is TRBJ1-3, the V gene TRBV5-1; D call uncertain. The read ends 3 residues before the CDR3 terminus; that terminus is restored from the germline J gene. This CDR3 spans 14 amino acids. Germline-derived CDR1 and CDR2 are SGHRS and YFSETQ. V lost 1 base to trimming and J lost 4 bases, with 9 bases between them.